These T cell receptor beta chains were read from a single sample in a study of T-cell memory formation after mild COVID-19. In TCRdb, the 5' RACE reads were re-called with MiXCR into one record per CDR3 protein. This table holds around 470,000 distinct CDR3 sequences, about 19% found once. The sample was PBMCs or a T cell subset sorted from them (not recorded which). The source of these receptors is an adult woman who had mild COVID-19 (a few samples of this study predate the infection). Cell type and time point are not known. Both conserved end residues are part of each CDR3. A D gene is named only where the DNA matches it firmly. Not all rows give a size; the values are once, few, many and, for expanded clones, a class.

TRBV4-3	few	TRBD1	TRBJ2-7	CASSQEDRGTYEQYF	TGCGCCAGCAGCCAAGAGGACAGGGGGACCTACGAGCAGTACTTC
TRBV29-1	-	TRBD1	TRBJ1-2	CSVLGEPSTGFYGYTF	TGCAGCGTTTTGGGTGAGCCCTCGACAGGGTTCTATGGCTACACCTTC
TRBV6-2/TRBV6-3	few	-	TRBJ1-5	CASSYSPSAQHF	TGTGCCAGCAGTTACTCACCATCTGCCCAGCATTTT
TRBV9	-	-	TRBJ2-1	CASSVVGGGGSYNEQFF	TGTGCCAGCAGCGTAGTCGGGGGCGGGGGCTCCTACAATGAGCAGTTCTTC
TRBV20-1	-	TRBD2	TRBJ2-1	CSARRSEGGPEQFF	TGCAGTGCTAGACGATCGGAGGGAGGGCCTGAGCAGTTCTTC
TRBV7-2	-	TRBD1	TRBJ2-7	CASSPPDRGRGQYF	TGTGCCAGCAGCCCACCAGACAGGGGTCGTGGGCAGTACTTC
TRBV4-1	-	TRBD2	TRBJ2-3	CASSQDRREGTDTQYF	TGCGCCAGCAGCCAAGACCGGCGGGAGGGGACAGATACGCAGTATTTT
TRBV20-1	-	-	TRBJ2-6	CSASTSYRETGANVLTF	TGCAGTGCTTCAACCTCATACAGGGAGACTGGGGCCAACGTCCTGACTTTC
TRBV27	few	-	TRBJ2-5	CASSLSIYSGQYF	TGTGCCAGCAGTTTGAGTATCTATAGTGGCCAGTACTTC
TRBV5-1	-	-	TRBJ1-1	CASSFMGRGNTEAFF	TGCGCCAGCAGCTTTATGGGACGGGGCAACACTGAAGCTTTCTTT
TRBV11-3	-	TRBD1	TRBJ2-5	CASSSRGTAKTQYF	TGTGCCAGCAGCTCAAGGGGGACAGCAAAGACCCAGTACTTC
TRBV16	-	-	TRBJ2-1	CASSQLAGGEQFF	TGTGCCAGCAGCCAACTAGCCGGGGGCGAGCAGTTCTTC
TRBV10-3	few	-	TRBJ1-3	CATGTPTSGNTIYF	TGTGCCACGGGGACACCCACCTCTGGAAACACCATATATTTT
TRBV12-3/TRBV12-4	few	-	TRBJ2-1	CASSSLRVSYNEQFF	TGTGCCAGCAGTTCCTTACGGGTGTCCTACAATGAGCAGTTCTTC
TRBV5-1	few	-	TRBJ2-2	CASSLFGPNTGELFF	TGCGCCAGCAGCTTATTTGGCCCGAACACCGGGGAGCTGTTTTTT
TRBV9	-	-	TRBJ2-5	CASSDGGRETQYF	TGTGCCAGCAGCGACGGAGGTCGGGAGACCCAGTACTTC
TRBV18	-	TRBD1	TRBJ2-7	CASSPDRVHEQYF	TGTGCCAGCTCCCCGGACAGGGTCCACGAGCAGTACTTC
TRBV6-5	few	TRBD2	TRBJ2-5	CASRLAGGWETQYF	TGTGCCAGCAGATTAGCGGGGGGGTGGGAGACCCAGTACTTC
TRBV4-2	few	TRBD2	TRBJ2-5	CASSQRVLAGGQETQYF	TGTGCCAGCAGCCAACGGGTACTAGCGGGGGGGCAAGAGACCCAGTACTTC
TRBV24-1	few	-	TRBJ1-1	CATSGAAEAFF	TGTGCCACCAGTGGGGCAGCGGAAGCTTTCTTT
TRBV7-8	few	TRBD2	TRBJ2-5	CASSSSSGVLQETQYF	TGTGCCAGCAGCTCTTCCAGCGGGGTCCTTCAAGAGACCCAGTACTTC
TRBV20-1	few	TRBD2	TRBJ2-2	CSARGRGTSGNTGELFF	TGCAGTGCTAGGGGGAGGGGGACTAGCGGGAACACCGGGGAGCTGTTTTTT